One and the same sample provided the 6 T cell receptor beta chains below, sequenced in a study of blood T cell repertoires in COVID-19. Data came from immunoSEQ multiplex PCR; TCRdb stores just in-frame clones and leaves some out. The sample lists roughly 320,000 clones; nearly 90% were seen once. The sample taken for sequencing was peripheral blood. All receptors derive from a woman in her 30s with COVID-19, enrolled during active disease.

The V and J genes are TRBV15 and TRBJ2-5; D may be TRBD2 (6 bases). V was shortened by 1 base and J by 5 bases, with 20 bases between the two germline ends. There are 17 residues in the CDR3. Germline CDR1 and CDR2: LNHNV and YYDKDF (reference sequence). This CDR3 is CATSRVRTGDARETQYF. DNA for the CDR3: TGTGCCACCAGCAGAGTAAGGACGGGGGATGCGAGGGAGACCCAGTACTTC.

The J gene is TRBJ1-1, the V gene TRBV4-2; 11 positions agree with TRBD1. The J segment lost 5 bases and the V segment lost 5 bases, leaving 7 bases of the junction unmatched. Germline CDR1 LGHNA, CDR2 YNFKEQ. The CDR3 extends over 15 amino acids. The DNA for the CDR3 is TGTGCCAGCAGCGCGCATGGGACAGGGGGGACTGAAGCTTTCTTT. It yields the protein CASSAHGTGGTEAFF.

This clone was seen a few times. This chain uses TRBV18 with TRBJ2-5; maybe TRBD2 (5 bases). Deletions cut 5 bases from V and 5 bases from J, with 15 bases between. The CDR3 covers 14 residues. Germline V lookup: CDR1 KGHSH, CDR2 LQKENI. CDR3 loop: CASSVSEGSETQYF. In DNA, the CDR3 is TGTGCCAGCTCAGTCAGTGAGGGATCCGAGACCCAGTACTTC.

The J gene is TRBJ2-3, the V gene TRBV7-9, with 7 bases lining up with TRBD2. V gave up 6 bases and J gave up 2 bases; unmatched junction bases: 11. The CDR3 covers 16 residues. Germline CDR1 is SEHNR and CDR2 is FQNEAQ (reference sequence). The CDR3 reads CASSTPRESNTDTQYF. In nucleotides, the CDR3 is TGTGCCAGCAGTACCCCGCGGGAGTCTAACACAGATACGCAGTATTTT.

This clone appeared a single time. The chain recombines TRBV4-3 with TRBJ1-1; the match to TRBD1 covers 9 bases. The CDR3 extends over 14 amino acids. V lost 0 bases and J lost 7; bases outside the gene matches: 3. In germline, CDR1 is LGHNA, CDR2 YSLEER. CDR3 sequence (DNA): TGCGCCAGCAGCCAAGAGGACAGGGGTAGTGAAGCTTTCTTT. It codes for CASSQEDRGSEAFF.

This clone was recorded once. The chain links TRBV3-1 (or the pseudogene TRBV3-2) to TRBJ2-2, with 9 bases aligning to TRBD1. The CDR3 loop spans 14 amino acids. CDR1 and CDR2 (germline): LGHDT, YNNKEL (reference sequence). Trimming took 5 bases from V and 7 from J; bases not matched to a gene: 5. The CDR3 region is CASSWDRESGELFF. The CDR3 coding sequence is TGTGCCAGCAGCTGGGACAGGGAGAGCGGGGAGCTGTTTTTT.